A selection of T cell receptor beta chains follows, all from one sample in a study of CD8 T cells in ankylosing spondylitis. TCRdb ran MiXCR on the 5' RACE reads and lists one entry per CDR3 protein. The data contain 40,000 or so distinct CDR3 sequences, approximately 10% of them singletons. Sequenced sample: blood, either unsorted or a sorted T cell fraction (not recorded which). All receptors derive from a male donor with ankylosing spondylitis or in good health (not recorded which). The CDR3 runs from the conserved cysteine through the conserved F or W. The D gene is left open where the match is weak. Expanded clones are given a class, and other clones once, few, many or no size at all.

>TRBV5-1|NA|TRBJ2-3|many
TGCGCCAGCAGCTGGGGGGCCGACACAGATACGCAGTATTTT
CASSWGADTDTQYF
>TRBV2|NA|TRBJ1-1|many
TGTGCCAGCAGCGATTACTTGGTTACAATGAACACTGAAGCTTTCTTT
CASSDYLVTMNTEAFF
>TRBV7-8|NA|TRBJ1-2|many
TGTGCCAGCAGCCAAGGGACCTTCTATGGCTACACCTTC
CASSQGTFYGYTF
>TRBV12-3/TRBV12-4|NA|TRBJ2-7|many
TGTGCCAGCAGTTTAACGGGGGCGTACGAGCAGTACTTC
CASSLTGAYEQYF
>TRBV9|NA|TRBJ2-2|many
TGTGCCAGCAGCGTAGGGGTCTCCGGGGAGCTGTTTTTT
CASSVGVSGELFF
>TRBV7-2|NA|TRBJ1-1|NA
TGTGCCAGCAGCCCCCAATCGGTGAACACTGAAGCTTTCTTT
CASSPQSVNTEAFF
>TRBV28|NA|TRBJ1-5|many
TGTGCCAGCAGTACCTACGGGGATGGCAATCAGCCCCAGCATTTT
CASSTYGDGNQPQHF
>TRBV28|NA|TRBJ2-6|many
TGTGCCAGCAGGGACCTCTCTGGGGCCAACGTCCTGACTTTC
CASRDLSGANVLTF
>TRBV3-1|NA|TRBJ1-2|many
TGTGCCAGCAGCCAAACCCCAGGCGCCCGGGGGGTACTCTATGGCTACACCTTC
CASSQTPGARGVLYGYTF
>TRBV2|NA|TRBJ2-5|NA
TGTGCCAGCACCCAATTGGGACGGCCCCAAGAGACCCAGTACTTC
CASTQLGRPQETQYF
>TRBV12-3/TRBV12-4|NA|TRBJ2-2|many
TGTGCCAGCAGTTTAGCGGTTAGGGTACAAACCGGGGAGCTGTTTTTT
CASSLAVRVQTGELFF
>TRBV12-3/TRBV12-4|NA|TRBJ2-7|many
TGTGCCAGCAGTTTTAGGGGTGCAACCTACGAGCAGTACTTC
CASSFRGATYEQYF
>TRBV25-1|NA|TRBJ2-1|many
TGTGCCAGCAGCCCCTCAGGGGTCCTCTACAATGAGCAGTTCTTC
CASSPSGVLYNEQFF
>TRBV12-3/TRBV12-4|TRBD1|TRBJ1-2|many
TGTGCCAGCAGTTTGAGTACAGGGGGCTACCGGGATGGCTACACCTTC
CASSLSTGGYRDGYTF
>TRBV6-6|NA|TRBJ2-7|few
TGTGCCAGCAGTTACTCCGGCCAGGGGAGGGCTTCCTACGAGCAGTACTTC
CASSYSGQGRASYEQYF
>TRBV30|NA|TRBJ1-4|NA
TGTGCCTGGAGTGTAGGCCCCAGCTTTAATGAAAAACTGTTTTTT
CAWSVGPSFNEKLFF
>TRBV5-1|NA|TRBJ2-5|many
TGCGCCAGCAGCTTGCGGCTTTCTGAGACCCAGTACTTC
CASSLRLSETQYF
>TRBV20-1|NA|TRBJ2-1|many
TGCAGTGCTGCCAGGGAAGCCCTTTACAATGAGCAGTTCTTC
CSAAREALYNEQFF
>TRBV7-8|TRBD1|TRBJ1-1|few
TGTGCCAGCAGCCTATACTTATACAGGGGGACTGAAGCTTTCTTT
CASSLYLYRGTEAFF
>TRBV7-2|TRBD1|TRBJ1-2|many
TGTGCCAGCAGCTTAAAGGGGGCGCAGTATGGCTACACCTTC
CASSLKGAQYGYTF
>TRBV10-3|TRBD2|TRBJ2-1|NA
TGTGCCATCAGTGAGTTGGGGCTAGCGGGGGCCAATGAGCAGTTCTTC
CAISELGLAGANEQFF
>TRBV5-1|NA|TRBJ1-1|many
TGCGCCAGCAGCTTGGGTCAGGGAAGTGAAGCTTTCTTT
CASSLGQGSEAFF
>TRBV5-5|NA|TRBJ2-3|many
TGTGCCAGCAGCTTATCTGGGCAGGGGTCCACAGATACGCAGTATTTT
CASSLSGQGSTDTQYF
>TRBV6-2/TRBV6-3|NA|TRBJ2-7|many
TGTGCCAGCAGCCAAGGTTGGGGGACCCGCTCCTACGAGCAGTACTTC
CASSQGWGTRSYEQYF
>TRBV19|NA|TRBJ2-1|many
TGTGCCAGTAGTATAGATCGAGAAGGGAATGAGCAGTTCTTC
CASSIDREGNEQFF
>TRBV7-2|NA|TRBJ1-2|few
TGTGCCAGCAGCCCAGCTGGGGCCTTCTATGGCTACACCTTC
CASSPAGAFYGYTF
>TRBV7-9|NA|TRBJ1-2|few
TGTGCCAGCAGCTCCACAGCCGGCTACACCTTC
CASSSTAGYTF
>TRBV12-3/TRBV12-4|NA|TRBJ2-7|many
TGTGCCAGCAGATATACCGGCAGGCCCGAGCAGTACTTC
CASRYTGRPEQYF
>TRBV7-8|NA|TRBJ1-5|many
TGTGCCAGCAGCTTAGCGTGGGGGGGCGATCAGCCCCAGCATTTT
CASSLAWGGDQPQHF
>TRBV12-3/TRBV12-4|TRBD2|TRBJ2-3|NA
TGTACCTGCAGTTCCTCACCAACTCGGGGGGTAGGCACAGATACGCAGTATTTT
CTCSSSPTRGVGTDTQYF
>TRBV5-1|NA|TRBJ2-1|many
TGCGCCAGCAGCACATCTGGGCGGAAAAATGAGCAGTTCTTC
CASSTSGRKNEQFF
>TRBV5-1|NA|TRBJ1-1|many
TGCGCCAGCAGCTTGGTTCAGGGGTCGGGTGAAGCTTTCTTT
CASSLVQGSGEAFF
>TRBV12-3/TRBV12-4|NA|TRBJ2-5|NA
TGTGCCAGCAGTTTTGGTCCTCAAGAGACCCAGTACTTC
CASSFGPQETQYF
>TRBV7-2|TRBD1|TRBJ1-2|NA
TGTGCCAGCAGCTTAGGAGGGGGACAGGGCACCTATGGCTACACCTTC
CASSLGGGQGTYGYTF
>TRBV5-6|TRBD1|TRBJ2-2|many
TGTGCCAGCAGCTTGGGGACAGGGGGCCCCGGGGAGCTGTTTTTT
CASSLGTGGPGELFF
>TRBV5-1|TRBD1|TRBJ2-3|many
TGCGCCAGCAGCCGGGACAGGGAAACAGATACGCAGTATTTT
CASSRDRETDTQYF
>TRBV6-5|NA|TRBJ2-5|few
TGTGCCAGCACTCCACTAGCTGGTGGCGAGACCCAGTACTTC
CASTPLAGGETQYF
>TRBV12-3/TRBV12-4|TRBD1|TRBJ2-2|many
TGTGCCAGCAGCTCAGTCGGGACAGCGAACACCGGGGAGCTGTTTTTT
CASSSVGTANTGELFF
>TRBV12-3/TRBV12-4|NA|TRBJ1-3|NA
TGTGCCAGCAGTTTTCTCCCGGGAACGTTTGGAAACACCATATATTTT
CASSFLPGTFGNTIYF
>TRBV6-5|NA|TRBJ1-2|many
TGTGCCAGCAGTTACGCCGGGGCGGGCTATGGCTACACCTTC
CASSYAGAGYGYTF
>TRBV29-1|NA|TRBJ1-2|many
TGCAGCGTCCCCGACCTGGGGGACATTGGCTACACCTTC
CSVPDLGDIGYTF
>TRBV4-2|TRBD1|TRBJ2-7|few
TGTGCCAGCAGCCAAGAGATGCAGGGGGAGATTTACGAGCAGTACTTC
CASSQEMQGEIYEQYF
>TRBV29-1|NA|TRBJ2-4|many
TGCAGCGTTTCGGAAGGGGGTTTTGCCAAAAACATTCAGTACTTC
CSVSEGGFAKNIQYF